This T cell receptor beta chain was recovered during a study of T cells in Graves' hyperthyroidism and ophthalmopathy. The V end lost 0 bases, the J end lost 0 bases, and 24 bases lay between the germline ends. This CDR3 has 21 amino acids. CDR1 SGHDN and CDR2 FVKESK come from the germline V gene. General study results and limits: The model anticipated ophthalmopathy a median approximately 6.7 months pre-onset.

This clonotype appeared many times. The antigen remains unidentified. It was 10 ml of fresh peripheral blood that supplied the PBMCs. Amplification of TCR beta CDR3 regions was performed using RNA transcripts as template. TCR CDR3 underwent first-round RT-PCR with the HTBI primer set. TCRdb independently ran MiXCR on the multiplex PCR reads; one entry per CDR3 protein. The sample includes about 260,000 distinct CDR3 sequences, 20% to 30% of them seen just once. The source material was blood. This TCR was recovered from a man aged 40-49 years with Graves' hyperthyroidism that later progressed to Graves' ophthalmopathy. V gene TRBV14 combines with J gene TRBJ1-3; D remains unclear. This CDR3 reads CASSQDLRTTTTEHSGNTIYF. The CDR3, as DNA: TGTGCCAGCAGCCAAGATCTTCGTACAACGACTACCGAACACTCTGGAAACACCATATATTTT.